The T cell receptor (beta chain) described here comes from a study of chemoradiotherapy in HPV16-positive cancers. Repertoires were sampled repeatedly during chemoradiotherapy. Assay used: immunoSEQ multiplex PCR; TCRdb lists only in-frame clones, some missing. The repertoire includes 6,000 to 6,500 clones, around 70% of them detected once, and around 31% sits in the top ten. The CDR3 length is 13 residues. V usage is TRBV21-1 and J usage is TRBJ2-5. TRBV21-1 is shown as a pseudogene. This TCR came from a human donor with HPV-associated anogenital cancer. This specimen consisted of tumor tissue, obtained from a patient who underwent chemoradiotherapy. The CDR3, as DNA: TGTGCCAGCAGCAAAGACGGACAAGAGACCCAGTACTTC. Amino acid sequence: CASSKDGQETQYF.